The 30 T cell receptor beta chains below all came from one sample that was sequenced in a study of CD8 T cells in ankylosing spondylitis. General study findings and limits: What seemed typical of ankylosing spondylitis blood was a TCR beta motif built from about eight highly homologous variants.

MiXCR was run by TCRdb on the 5' RACE reads, yielding one entry per CDR3 protein. There are hundreds of thousands of distinct CDR3 sequences in the sample; 12% occur only once, and approximately 0.51% lies in the top ten. No antigens are known for them. What was sequenced was blood, either unsorted or a sorted T cell fraction (not recorded which). The receptors shown here come from a male donor with ankylosing spondylitis.

The chain joins TRBV5-1 to TRBJ2-3, with 7 bases identical to TRBD2. V gave up 2 bases and J gave up 4 bases; unmatched junction bases: 7. The germline V gene has CDR1 SGHRS and CDR2 YFSETQ. This CDR3 has 15 residues. CDR3 nucleotide sequence: TGCGCCAGCAGCTTCGAGGGAGGGCCGGCAGATACGCAGTATTTT. This translates into CASSFEGGPADTQYF.

This clonotype was seen only a few times. The chain couples TRBV4-3 to TRBJ2-1; 7 bases are shared with TRBD2. The CDR3 is 16 amino acids. V was pared by 7 bases and J by 3 bases, with 12 bases of the junction left unmatched. The germline gives CDR1 LGHNA, CDR2 YSLEER. The CDR3 coding sequence is TGCGCCAGCACCCTTCATGCGGGAGAGAGCTACAATGAGCAGTTCTTC. This translates into CASTLHAGESYNEQFF.

The gene calls are TRBV28 and TRBJ1-2; D may be TRBD1 (5 bases). The CDR3 contains 17 residues. Germline values: CDR1 MDHEN, CDR2 SYDVKM. V lost 2 bases to trimming and J lost 2 bases, with 18 bases between them. Here the CDR3 reads CASSLVDRASANYGYTF. DNA for the CDR3: TGTGCCAGCAGTTTAGTAGACAGAGCATCTGCCAACTATGGCTACACCTTC.

This clonotype has just a few counts. The V gene is TRBV7-3, the J gene TRBJ2-5, with D perhaps TRBD1 (6 bases). Germline lookup yields CDR1 SGHTA and CDR2 FQGTGA. This CDR3 has 15 residues. V was pared by 1 base and J by 2 bases, with 11 bases between. The CDR3 nucleotides read TGTGCCAGCAGCTTAATCGGCAGGGGACAAGAGACCCAGTACTTC. The encoded protein is CASSLIGRGQETQYF.

This clonotype was observed a few times. This chain links TRBV12-3 or TRBV12-4 with TRBJ1-6; TRBD1 is a possible D gene (5 bases). The CDR3 extends over 16 amino acids. Trimming removed 5 bases from V and 7 bases from J, with 18 bases in between. The CDR3 region has the DNA TGTGCCAGCAGTCCAGGGCCCGCAGGGAGGAATTCACCCCTCCACTTT. Its protein is CASSPGPAGRNSPLHF.

This clonotype was seen only a few times. The chain joins TRBV20-1 to TRBJ1-5, with 10 bases that match TRBD1. J was trimmed by 7 bases and V by 6 bases; bases with no gene match: 9. The CDR3 is made up of 14 amino acids. Germline CDR1 reads DFQATT; CDR2 reads SNEGSKA (reference sequence). The CDR3 loop is CSARQGAVWQPQHF. The CDR3 bases are TGCAGTGCGAGACAGGGGGCTGTTTGGCAGCCCCAGCATTTT.

The V and J genes are TRBV6-5 and TRBJ1-5; 9 bases map to TRBD1. This CDR3 comprises 18 residues. Trimming at V came to 0 bases and at J to 2 bases, leaving 8 bases not matched to a gene. Germline CDR1 and CDR2: MNHEY and SVGAGI. CDR3 sequence reads: CASSYSGTGTGGNQPQHF. The CDR3 DNA reads TGTGCCAGCAGTTACTCGGGGACAGGGACCGGCGGCAATCAGCCCCAGCATTTT.

The chain uses TRBV2 and TRBJ2-5; 7 nucleotides align to TRBD1. This CDR3 has 13 amino acids. The V segment lost 7 bases and the J segment 4 bases; nucleotides outside the gene matches: 6. The germline gives CDR1 SNHLY, CDR2 FYNNEI. The CDR3 DNA reads TGTGCCAGCAATCAAGACAGGGTAGAGACCCAGTACTTC. It translates to CASNQDRVETQYF. Based on the CDR3 plus reference TRBV2 and TRBJ2-5, the full variable domain is EPEVTQTPSHQVTQMGQEVILRCVPISNHLYFYWYRQILGQKVEFLVSFYNNEISEKSEIFDDQFSVERPDGSNFTLKIRSTKLEDSAMYFCASNQDRVETQYFGPGTRLLVL.

The J gene is TRBJ1-2, the V gene TRBV3-1, with 7 bases that match TRBD1. The CDR3 totals 15 residues. Per the germline V gene, CDR1 is LGHDT and CDR2 is YNNKEL (reference sequence). The J segment lost 3 bases and the V segment lost 4 bases, leaving 8 bases of the junction unmatched. In DNA, the CDR3 is TGTGCCAGCAGCCGGATGGGACAGCTACACTATGGCTACACCTTC. Its protein is CASSRMGQLHYGYTF.

This clonotype was seen only a few times. The chain has TRBV20-1 and TRBJ2-5; the D gene is possibly TRBD1 (6 bases). V lost 0 bases and J lost 5, with 13 bases in between. Germline values: CDR1 DFQATT, CDR2 SNEGSKA (reference sequence). This CDR3 is built from 14 residues. CDR3 in DNA: TGCAGTGCTAGAGAGGGGACAATGGTGGAGACCCAGTACTTC. This translates into CSAREGTMVETQYF.

In its sample, this clonotype was seen a few times. The chain joins TRBV7-2 to TRBJ2-3; D gene uncertain. Germline assignment: CDR1 SGHTA and CDR2 FQGNSA. The CDR3 totals 15 residues. Trimming cost V 0 bases and J 4 bases, with 11 bases left between them. The DNA for the CDR3 is TGTGCCAGCAGCTTAGCCGGGCTAGTGGCAGATACGCAGTATTTT. Amino acids: CASSLAGLVADTQYF.

The chain links TRBV24-1 to TRBJ2-3; D is unclear. CDR3 length equals 15 residues. V dropped 3 bases and J dropped 0 bases, with 9 bases sitting between them. CDR1 and CDR2 (germline): KGHDR, SFDVKD. CDR3 nucleotide sequence: TGTGCCACCAGTGATACGACCTCTAGCACAGATACGCAGTATTTT. It yields the protein CATSDTTSSTDTQYF.

This clonotype was seen only a few times. The chain has TRBV11-2 and TRBJ1-2; D perhaps matches TRBD1 (5 bases). Germline lookup yields CDR1 SGHAT and CDR2 FQNNGV. The CDR3 contains 15 residues. The ends were cut back, 4 bases at V and 5 bases at J, with 17 bases in the middle. The CDR3 reads CASSSLRGGEYGYTF. DNA of the CDR3: TGTGCCAGCAGCTCCTTGAGGGGAGGGGAGTATGGCTACACCTTC.

This clonotype was seen repeatedly, ten times or more. The V gene is TRBV30, the J gene TRBJ1-6, with D perhaps matching TRBD1 (5 bases). The CDR3 is made up of 13 amino acids. Germline V gene sequence: CDR1 GTSNPN, CDR2 SVGIG (reference sequence). Trimming took 4 bases from V and 7 from J, leaving 11 bases between them. The CDR3 region has the DNA TGTGCCTGGACTAGGACACCGAATTCACCCCTCCACTTT. Translated, it gives CAWTRTPNSPLHF.

In its sample, this clonotype was seen a few times. This chain uses TRBV7-6 with TRBJ2-5; 7 bases agree with TRBD1. Germline V gene data show CDR1 as SGHVS and CDR2 as FNYEAQ. The CDR3 contains 14 residues. With V trimmed by 4 bases and J by 4 bases, 6 bases remained unmatched. In DNA, the CDR3 is TGTGCCAGCAGCTCTACAGGGGCGCCAGAGACCCAGTACTTC. It specifies CASSSTGAPETQYF.

The chain is built from TRBV30 and TRBJ2-3, with D perhaps TRBD2 (6 bases). The CDR3 is made up of 14 amino acids. Per germline, CDR1 GTSNPN and CDR2 SVGIG (reference sequence). The V end lost 2 bases, the J end lost 2 bases, and 11 bases lay between the germline ends. The DNA of the CDR3 is TGTGCCTGGAGTCCGGGACTCCTCACAGATACGCAGTATTTT. It specifies CAWSPGLLTDTQYF.

This clonotype has a count of ten or more. The chain employs TRBV20-1 and TRBJ1-1, with 7 bases that match TRBD1. Per germline, CDR1 DFQATT and CDR2 SNEGSKA (reference sequence). CDR3 size: 13 residues. Here the CDR3 DNA reads TGCAGCGCGCGACAGGGACAGAACACTGAAGCTTTCTTT. Amino acids: CSARQGQNTEAFF.

This chain uses TRBV2 with TRBJ2-2; D is perhaps TRBD1 (5 bases). Trimming stripped 3 bases from V and 6 bases from J, with 8 bases between. CDR3 length equals 13 residues. CDR1 is SNHLY and CDR2 is FYNNEI in the germline V gene. The CDR3 loop is CASSDQGPGELFF. The DNA of the CDR3 is TGTGCCAGCAGTGACCAGGGCCCCGGGGAGCTGTTTTTT.

This chain uses TRBV5-4 with TRBJ1-4, with no clear D. CDR3 length equals 13 residues. V dropped 1 base and J dropped 7 bases, with 8 bases sitting between them. Germline V CDR1 and CDR2: SGHNT, YYREEE (reference sequence). Written as DNA, the CDR3 is TGTGCCAGCAGCTTGACGGCTGGTGAAAAACTGTTTTTT. It encodes CASSLTAGEKLFF. The variable domain in full, completed from reference TRBV5-4 and TRBJ1-4, reads ETGVTQSPTHLIKTRGQQVTLRCSSQSGHNTVSWYQQALGQGPQFIFQYYREEENGRGNFPPRFSGLQFPNYSSELNVNALELDDSALYLCASSLTAGEKLFFGSGTQLSVL.

The V call is TRBV20-1, the J call TRBJ1-5; D uncertain. Germline V gene data show CDR1 as DFQATT and CDR2 as SNEGSKA (reference sequence). Deletions cut 7 bases from V and 0 bases from J, with 16 bases between. The CDR3 totals 15 residues. The DNA for the CDR3 is TGCAGTGGAGGGAGCGCGGCAACTAGCAATCAGCCCCAGCATTTT. Protein sequence: CSGGSAATSNQPQHF.

The V gene is TRBV7-2, the J gene TRBJ1-5; TRBD1 aligns across 7 bases. The CDR3 length is 15 residues. J lost 2 bases, V lost 3 bases, and 4 bases had no gene match. Germline-derived CDR1 and CDR2 are SGHTA and FQGNSA. The CDR3 coding sequence is TGTGCCAGCAGCTTCGAGGGGGCCGGCAATCAGCCCCAGCATTTT. Amino acid sequence: CASSFEGAGNQPQHF.

The gene calls are TRBV12-3 or TRBV12-4 and TRBJ2-7, with a weak D call TRBD1 (5 bases). This CDR3 has 18 amino acids. V was pared by 10 bases and J by 0 bases, with 28 bases between. DNA for the CDR3: TGTGCCATCTGTTCCATAAGGGCCTCGACAGTCAGCTCCTACGAGCAGTACTTC. Its protein product is CAICSIRASTVSSYEQYF.

This clonotype appeared a few times. The V call is TRBV6-2 or TRBV6-3, the J call TRBJ1-1; maybe TRBD1 (5 bases). The germline V gene encodes CDR1 MNHEY and CDR2 SVGEGT. The V end was cut by 4 bases, the J end by 6 bases, with 6 bases between. The CDR3 extends over 11 amino acids. The CDR3, as DNA: TGTGCCAGCAGTTGGGGCCCTGAAGCTTTCTTT. Protein: CASSWGPEAFF.

This chain's CDR3 is CASSARDRGRNEQFF. Written as DNA, the CDR3 is TGTGCCAGCAGCGCCCGGGACAGGGGAAGGAATGAGCAGTTCTTC. The gene calls are TRBV4-2 and TRBJ2-1; the match to TRBD1 covers 10 bases. The CDR3 loop spans 15 amino acids. With 5 bases clipped from V and 7 bases from J, the junction kept 8 bases outside the gene matches. Germline V lookup: CDR1 LGHNA, CDR2 YNFKEQ.

The chain links TRBV20-1 to TRBJ2-1, with D hard to call. V lost 1 base and J 8 bases, leaving 15 bases between the germline ends. CDR1 and CDR2 from the germline V gene are DFQATT and SNEGSKA (reference sequence). The CDR3 length is 14 residues. CDR3: CSARVPLNPYEQFF. The DNA of the CDR3 is TGCAGTGCTAGAGTACCACTAAACCCATATGAGCAGTTCTTC.

In this sample, this clonotype turned up a few times. The chain couples TRBV28 to TRBJ2-3; D gene uncertain. The CDR3 contains 15 residues. Germline V gene data show CDR1 as MDHEN and CDR2 as SYDVKM. The ends were cut back, 2 bases at V and 0 bases at J, with 9 bases in the middle. The CDR3, as DNA: TGTGCCAGCAGTTTACAGACCTCTAGCACAGATACGCAGTATTTT. It is translated as CASSLQTSSTDTQYF.

The chain has TRBV4-2 and TRBJ2-7, with D unresolved. The ends were cut back, 4 bases at V and 4 bases at J, with 14 bases in the middle. This CDR3 is built from 14 residues. CDR1 and CDR2 from the germline V gene are LGHNA and YNFKEQ. The DNA of the CDR3 is TGTGCCAGCAGCCTGGGCTACCCCTCTTACGAGCAGTACTTC. It translates to CASSLGYPSYEQYF.

V is TRBV20-1 and J is TRBJ2-3, with a possible D match to TRBD2 (7 bases). The V gene lost 3 bases and the J gene lost 0 bases, with 19 bases spanning the gap. Germline V gene sequence: CDR1 DFQATT, CDR2 SNEGSKA (reference sequence). The CDR3 has 17 residues. In DNA form, the CDR3 reads TGCAGTGCTAGCCCGGCGGACGCGGGGGCGAGCACAGATACGCAGTATTTT. Encoded protein: CSASPADAGASTDTQYF.

This clonotype was found many times. V is TRBV29-1 and J is TRBJ2-7; 7 bases fit TRBD2. The length of the CDR3 is 13 residues. V shed 4 bases and J 3 bases; nucleotides not matched to a gene: 6. Germline assignment: CDR1 SQVTM and CDR2 ANQGSEA. The CDR3 loop reads CSVAGRLHYEQYF. The CDR3 coding sequence is TGCAGCGTTGCCGGGAGGCTTCACTACGAGCAGTACTTC.

CDR3 sequence reads: CASRRTAANSPLHF. In DNA, the CDR3 is TGTGCCAGCAGGAGGACAGCAGCCAATTCACCCCTCCACTTT. The chain employs TRBV6-1 and TRBJ1-6; maybe TRBD1 (6 bases). The germline V and J ends were trimmed by 6 bases and 7 bases, with 13 bases remaining between them. Germline V gives CDR1 MNHNS, CDR2 SASEGT. This CDR3 is 14 amino acids long.